This T cell receptor (beta chain) was found in a study of blood T cell repertoires in COVID-19. Original handling: How many nucleated cells were present was estimated from reference gene primer amplification. The method was immunoSEQ multiplex PCR; TCRdb's version includes in-frame clones alone and lacks a portion of them. The V and J calls and clone size are taken from that table; D and trimming were inferred from the DNA. This table has 15,000 to 20,000 clones, approximately 90% appearing once. The CDR3 has 17 residues. V was trimmed by 0 bases and J by 7 bases, leaving 18 bases between them. Germline CDR1 and CDR2: LGHNA and YNFKEQ.

This chain links TRBV4-2 with TRBJ1-4; a weak D match, TRBD1 (6 bases). This TCR was sampled from a human donor in a cohort sampled during active COVID-19. The sequenced material came from peripheral blood. The CDR3 spells CASSQDGQQGSGEKLFF. The CDR3, as DNA: TGTGCCAGCAGCCAAGATGGGCAACAGGGATCGGGTGAAAAACTGTTTTTT.